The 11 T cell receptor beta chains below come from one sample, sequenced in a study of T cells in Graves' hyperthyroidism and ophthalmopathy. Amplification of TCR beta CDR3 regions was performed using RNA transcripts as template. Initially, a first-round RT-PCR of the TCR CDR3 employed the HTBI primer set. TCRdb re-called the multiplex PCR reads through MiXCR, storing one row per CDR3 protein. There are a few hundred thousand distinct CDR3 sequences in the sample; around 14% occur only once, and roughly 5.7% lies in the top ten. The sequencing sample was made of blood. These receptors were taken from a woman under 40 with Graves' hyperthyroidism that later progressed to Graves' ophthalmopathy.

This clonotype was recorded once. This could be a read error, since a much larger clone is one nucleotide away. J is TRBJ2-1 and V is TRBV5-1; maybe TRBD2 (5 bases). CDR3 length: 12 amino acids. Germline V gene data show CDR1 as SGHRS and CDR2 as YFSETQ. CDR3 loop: CASRTINTEQLF. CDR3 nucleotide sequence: TGCGCCAGCAGGACTATTAACACTGAGCAGCTCTTC.

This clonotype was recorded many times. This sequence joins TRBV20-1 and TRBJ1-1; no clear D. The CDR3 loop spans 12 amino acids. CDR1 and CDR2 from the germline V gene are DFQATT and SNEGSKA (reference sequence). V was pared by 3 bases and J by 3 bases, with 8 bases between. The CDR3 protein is CSARVRDTEAFF. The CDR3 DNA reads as TGCAGTGCTAGGGTCCGGGACACTGAAGCTTTCTTT.

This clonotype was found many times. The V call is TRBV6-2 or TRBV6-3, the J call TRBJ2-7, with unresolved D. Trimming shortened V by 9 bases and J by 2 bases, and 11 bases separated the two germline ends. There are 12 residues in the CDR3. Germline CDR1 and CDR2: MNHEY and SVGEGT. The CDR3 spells CASQDRPYEQYF. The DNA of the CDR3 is TGTGCCAGTCAAGATAGGCCCTACGAGCAGTACTTC.

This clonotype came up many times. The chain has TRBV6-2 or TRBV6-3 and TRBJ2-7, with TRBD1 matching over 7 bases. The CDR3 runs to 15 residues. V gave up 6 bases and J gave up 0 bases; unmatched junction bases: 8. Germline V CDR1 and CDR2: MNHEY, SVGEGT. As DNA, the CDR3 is TGTGCCAGCAGACTACAGGGGCCCCTCTCCTACGAGCAGTACTTC. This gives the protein CASRLQGPLSYEQYF.

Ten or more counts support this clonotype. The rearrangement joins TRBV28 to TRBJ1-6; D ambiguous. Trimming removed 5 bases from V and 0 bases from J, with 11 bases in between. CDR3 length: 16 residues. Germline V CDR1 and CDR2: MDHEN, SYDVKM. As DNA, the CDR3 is TGTGCCAGCAGTGACCCCTGGAGCTCCTATAATTCACCCCTCCACTTT. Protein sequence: CASSDPWSSYNSPLHF.

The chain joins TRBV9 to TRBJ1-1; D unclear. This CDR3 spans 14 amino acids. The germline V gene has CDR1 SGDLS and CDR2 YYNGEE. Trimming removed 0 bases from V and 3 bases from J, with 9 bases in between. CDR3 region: CASSVEGGHTEAFF. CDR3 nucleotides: TGTGCCAGCAGCGTAGAAGGAGGTCACACTGAAGCTTTCTTT.

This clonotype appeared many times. CDR3 nucleotide sequence: TGTGCCAGTAGTGTACAGGTTTCGAACACTGAAGCTTTCTTT. Translating gives CASSVQVSNTEAFF. This chain joins TRBV19 and TRBJ1-1, with a tentative D call TRBD1 (5 bases). V was clipped by 5 bases and J by 1 base, with 11 bases between them. CDR1 is LNHDA, CDR2 SQIVND, per germline (reference sequence). This CDR3 contains 14 residues.

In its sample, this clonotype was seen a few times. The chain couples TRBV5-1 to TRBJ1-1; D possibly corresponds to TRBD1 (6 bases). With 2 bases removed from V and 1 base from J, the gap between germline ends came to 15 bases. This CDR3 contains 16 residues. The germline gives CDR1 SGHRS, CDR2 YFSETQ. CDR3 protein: CASSFQGGIQNTEAFF. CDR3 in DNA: TGCGCCAGCAGCTTCCAAGGGGGGATACAGAACACTGAAGCTTTCTTT.

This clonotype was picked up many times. CDR3 amino acids: CASSQMRLTAANTGELFF. CDR3 nucleotide sequence: TGTGCCAGCAGCCAAATGAGGTTGACAGCCGCGAACACCGGGGAGCTGTTTTTT. The J gene is TRBJ2-2, the V gene TRBV3-1, with D perhaps TRBD1 (5 bases). Looked up from germline, CDR1 is LGHDT and CDR2 is YNNKEL (reference sequence). The CDR3 loop spans 18 amino acids. Between the trimmed V and J ends, which lost 2 bases and 0 bases, there was a span of 16 bases.

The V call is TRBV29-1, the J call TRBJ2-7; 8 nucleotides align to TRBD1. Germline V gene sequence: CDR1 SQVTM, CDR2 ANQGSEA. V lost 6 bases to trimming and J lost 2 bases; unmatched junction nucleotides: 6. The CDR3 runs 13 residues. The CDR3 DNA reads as TGCAGCGTAACAACAGGGGGTCCCTACGAGCAGTACTTC. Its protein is CSVTTGGPYEQYF.

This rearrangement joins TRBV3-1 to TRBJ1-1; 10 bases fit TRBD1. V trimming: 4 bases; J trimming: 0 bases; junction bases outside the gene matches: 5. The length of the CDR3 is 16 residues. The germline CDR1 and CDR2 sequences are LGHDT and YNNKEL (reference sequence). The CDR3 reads CASSLGTGAVNTEAFF. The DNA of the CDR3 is TGTGCCAGCAGCCTAGGGACAGGGGCCGTGAACACTGAAGCTTTCTTT.